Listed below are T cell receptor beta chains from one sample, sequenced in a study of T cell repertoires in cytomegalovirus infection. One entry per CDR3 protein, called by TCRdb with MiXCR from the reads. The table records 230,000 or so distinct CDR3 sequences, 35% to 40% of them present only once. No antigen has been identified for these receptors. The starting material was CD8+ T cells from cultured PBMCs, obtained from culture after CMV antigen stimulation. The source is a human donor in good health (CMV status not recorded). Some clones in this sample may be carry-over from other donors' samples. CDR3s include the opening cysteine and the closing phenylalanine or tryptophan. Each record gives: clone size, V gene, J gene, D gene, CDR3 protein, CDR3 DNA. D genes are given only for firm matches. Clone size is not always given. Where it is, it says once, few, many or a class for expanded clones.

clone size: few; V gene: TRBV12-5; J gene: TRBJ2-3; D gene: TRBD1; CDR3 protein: CASGWGQDLSTDTQYF; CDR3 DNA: TGTGCTAGTGGTTGGGGACAGGACCTTAGCACAGATACGCAGTATTTT
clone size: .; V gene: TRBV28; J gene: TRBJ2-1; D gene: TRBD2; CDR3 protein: CASSFPKRLAGGPSYNEQFF; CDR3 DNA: TGTGCCAGCAGTTTCCCCAAGCGACTAGCGGGAGGGCCATCCTACAATGAGCAGTTCTTC
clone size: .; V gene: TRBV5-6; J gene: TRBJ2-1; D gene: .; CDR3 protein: CASSSAGVAEQFF; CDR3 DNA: TGTGCCAGCAGCTCTGCAGGGGTCGCTGAGCAGTTCTTC
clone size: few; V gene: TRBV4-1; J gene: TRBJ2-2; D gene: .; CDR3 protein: CASSRRPQARGNTGELFF; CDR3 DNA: TGCGCCAGCAGCCGAAGACCTCAAGCACGGGGGAACACCGGGGAGCTGTTTTTT
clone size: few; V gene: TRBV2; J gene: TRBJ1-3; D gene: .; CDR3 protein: CASSEGAVGTGNTIYF; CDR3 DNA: TGTGCCAGCAGTGAAGGGGCAGTGGGAACTGGAAACACCATATATTTT
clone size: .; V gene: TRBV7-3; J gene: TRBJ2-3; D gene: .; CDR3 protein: CASSQGFSVPEDTQYF; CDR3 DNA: TGTGCCAGCAGCCAAGGCTTTTCGGTCCCCGAAGATACGCAGTATTTT
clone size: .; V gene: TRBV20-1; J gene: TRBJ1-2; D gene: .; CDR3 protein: CSATAVTNYGYTF; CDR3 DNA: TGCAGTGCGACAGCGGTAACTAACTATGGCTACACCTTC
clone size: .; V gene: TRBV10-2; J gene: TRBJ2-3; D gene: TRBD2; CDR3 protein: CASSDGGGADTQYF; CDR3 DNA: TGCGCCAGCAGTGACGGGGGGGGTGCAGATACGCAGTATTTT
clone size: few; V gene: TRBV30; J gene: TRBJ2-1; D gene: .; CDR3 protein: CAWRYGNEQFF; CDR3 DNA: TGTGCCTGGCGCTACGGCAATGAGCAGTTCTTC
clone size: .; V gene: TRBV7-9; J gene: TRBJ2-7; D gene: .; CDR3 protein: CASSFLRQGIYEQYF; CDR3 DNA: TGTGCCAGCAGCTTTCTCCGCCAGGGGATTTACGAGCAGTACTTC
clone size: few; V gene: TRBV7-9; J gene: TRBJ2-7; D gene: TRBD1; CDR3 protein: CASSRPGQGSYEQYF; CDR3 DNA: TGTGCCAGCAGCCGACCTGGACAGGGTTCCTACGAGCAGTACTTC
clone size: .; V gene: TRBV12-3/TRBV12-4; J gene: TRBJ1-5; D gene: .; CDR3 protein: CASSLLGRDQPQHF; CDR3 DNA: TGTGCCAGCAGTTTACTGGGGCGCGATCAGCCCCAGCATTTT